Shown below are 12 T cell receptor beta chains from a single sample sequenced in a study of brain T cells in children with intractable seizures. Assay: immunoSEQ multiplex PCR; the TCRdb copy retains only in-frame clones and omits some. Among 300,000 to 400,000 clones listed, 93% were seen once. Time point indicated: blood from clinic visit 5 months post-surgery; TSC patient then seizure free. The material sequenced was peripheral blood, taken roughly 5 months after surgery. The receptor source for this set is a boy under three years old with tuberous sclerosis and intractable seizures.

This rearrangement joins TRBV7-3 to TRBJ1-1, with a weak D call TRBD1 (6 bases). Germline V lookup: CDR1 SGHTA, CDR2 FQGTGA. Between the trimmed V and J ends, which lost 6 bases and 10 bases, there was a span of 18 bases. The CDR3 totals 13 residues. In DNA, the CDR3 is TGTGCCAGCAGGCCTACAGGGTCGGCGCGAGCTTTCTTT. This sequence encodes CASRPTGSARAFF.

The V gene is TRBV9, the J gene TRBJ1-3; D is possibly TRBD1 (5 bases). Trimming stripped 3 bases from V and 0 bases from J, with 16 bases between. The CDR3 runs to 17 residues. The V gene's germline CDR1 is SGDLS and CDR2 YYNGEE. CDR3 amino acids: CASSATSAGGSGNTIYF. CDR3 coding DNA: TGTGCCAGCAGCGCAACTTCGGCGGGGGGCTCTGGAAACACCATATATTTT.

V is TRBV10-3 and J is TRBJ1-2; the match to TRBD1 covers 12 bases. The CDR3 has 14 residues. The V and J ends lost 2 bases and 6 bases, in that order; junction bases with no gene match: 1. Per germline, CDR1 ENHRY and CDR2 SYGVKD. This CDR3 reads CAISEGTGGDGYTF. The DNA for the CDR3 is TGTGCCATCAGTGAGGGGACAGGGGGCGATGGCTACACCTTC.

V gene TRBV10-3 combines with J gene TRBJ1-6, with no clear D. Germline CDR1 is ENHRY and CDR2 is SYGVKD. This CDR3 contains 13 residues. Trimming pared 4 bases from V and 6 bases from J, leaving 7 bases between. The CDR3 here is CAISGEFNSPLHF. DNA for the CDR3: TGTGCCATCAGTGGGGAGTTTAATTCACCCCTCCACTTT.

The chain is built from TRBV12-2 and TRBJ1-6; the table names TRBD1, a call not compared with the DNA. TRBV12-2 is noted as a pseudogene. The CDR3 length is 21 residues. In nucleotides, the CDR3 is TGTGCAAGTCGCTTAGTCTGCCCCTATCGCCGGGACAGGGGGAAGGATTCACCCCTCCACTTT. Translation: CASRLVCPYRRDRGKDSPLHF.

J is TRBJ2-5 and V is TRBV28; no clear D gene. This CDR3 contains 14 residues. Trimming pared 3 bases from V and 2 bases from J, leaving 10 bases between. CDR1 and CDR2 (germline): MDHEN, SYDVKM. Here the CDR3 DNA reads TGTGCCAGCAGTTTTATCGGGCGGCAAGAGACCCAGTACTTC. It codes for CASSFIGRQETQYF.

This clone was counted a few times. The chain joins TRBV9 to TRBJ2-3; weak D call: TRBD1 (5 bases). V lost 3 bases and J lost 10, with 12 bases in between. Germline lookup yields CDR1 SGDLS and CDR2 YYNGEE. The CDR3 contains 12 residues. CDR3 DNA: TGTGCCAGCAGCGATAATTCAGGGCCGCAGTATTTT. As protein: CASSDNSGPQYF. The entire variable domain, with the rest obtained from reference TRBV9 and TRBJ2-3, is as follows: DSGVTQTPKHLITATGQRVTLRCSPRSGDLSVYWYQQSLDQGLQFLIQYYNGEERAKGNILERFSAQQFPDLHSELNLSSLELGDSALYFCASSDNSGPQYFGPGTRLTVL.

The chain combines TRBV19 with TRBJ2-1, with 15 positions matching TRBD2. Looked up from germline, CDR1 is LNHDA and CDR2 is SQIVND (reference sequence). The V and J ends lost 5 bases and 4 bases, in that order; junction bases with no gene match: 9. The CDR3 loop spans 18 amino acids. CDR3 sequence reads: CASSGPGLAGGPYNEQFF. In DNA, the CDR3 is TGTGCCAGTAGTGGTCCCGGACTAGCGGGGGGGCCGTACAATGAGCAGTTCTTC.

In DNA form, the CDR3 reads TGCAGTGCCGTCTATGCTGAAGCTTTCTTT. Residues: CSAVYAEAFF. This rearrangement joins TRBV20-1 to TRBJ1-1; D not certain. The CDR3 has 10 residues. CDR1 DFQATT and CDR2 SNEGSKA come from the germline V gene (reference sequence). V lost 6 bases and J lost 6, with 8 bases in between.

V gene TRBV7-2 combines with J gene TRBJ2-2, with TRBD1 identical over 8 bases. CDR1 and CDR2 from the germline V gene are SGHTA and FQGNSA. V was clipped by 4 bases and J by 4 bases; unmatched bases: 5. The length of the CDR3 is 15 residues. CDR3 DNA sequence: TGTGCCAGCAGCTCCAGGGGGCGCAGCACCGGGGAGCTGTTTTTT. Translating gives CASSSRGRSTGELFF.

This chain uses TRBV21-1 with TRBJ1-5; the table calls TRBD1, which could not be checked here. TRBV21-1 is labeled a pseudogene. This CDR3 contains 18 residues. The CDR3 nucleotides read TGTGCCAGCAGCAAAGGAGGGACAGTAAAATATAGCAATCAGCCCCAGCATTTT. Translation: CASSKGGTVKYSNQPQHF.

The rearrangement links TRBV5-4 to TRBJ2-6; D not certain. Germline CDR1 and CDR2: SGHNT and YYREEE (reference sequence). CDR3 length: 14 amino acids. Between the trimmed V and J ends, which lost 3 bases and 0 bases, there was a span of 4 bases. The CDR3 coding sequence is TGTGCCAGCAGCTCTTACTCTGGGGCCAACGTCCTGACTTTC. It is translated as CASSSYSGANVLTF.